This T cell receptor (beta chain) was sequenced in a study of cytomegalovirus exposure and HLA in healthy donors. Overall study results and limits: TCR beta V segments were, for the most part, productive about 87% or about 30% of the time in an earlier analysis. TCR beta chains numbering some 150 were designated cytomegalovirus-associated. Some V segments (TRBV6-2 and TRBV6-3 among them) were excluded as indistinguishable.

A word on this clone: Its antigen remains unidentified.

It was with 60 Vbeta and 13 Jbeta primers that the PCR ran. Sequenced by immunoSEQ multiplex PCR; TCRdb stores in-frame clones only, minus some. Its table lists 90,000 to 120,000 clones. V lost 5 bases to trimming and J lost 5 bases, with 13 bases between them. Germline V gene data show CDR1 as SGDLS and CDR2 as YYNGEE. This CDR3 spans 13 amino acids. This chain connects TRBV9 to TRBJ1-2; a possible D gene is TRBD1 (5 bases). This receptor was taken from a man aged 50 or older in good health and CMV-seronegative. The sample consisted of PBMCs. The CDR3 loop is CASRSGGVYGYTF. CDR3 DNA sequence: TGTGCCAGCAGGAGTGGGGGGGTTTATGGCTACACCTTC.